Presented here are 26 T cell receptor beta chains from one specimen sequenced in a study of OX40 agonist ivuxolimab in advanced cancers. TCRdb's table, derived via immunoSEQ multiplex PCR, lists solely in-frame clones and lacks some. The sample has 30,000 to 40,000 clones; around nine tenths are singletons. The source was CD4+ or CD8+ T cells sorted from blood, collected in a trial of the OX40 agonist ivuxolimab. These receptors were obtained from an adult with an advanced solid tumor such as melanoma, head and neck, liver or kidney cancer.

The chain has TRBV19 and TRBJ2-1; possibly TRBD1 or TRBD2 for D (5 bases each). Germline CDR1 LNHDA, CDR2 SQIVND (reference sequence). The germline V and J ends were trimmed by 5 bases and 7 bases, with 9 bases remaining between them. This CDR3 is 12 amino acids long. In DNA form, the CDR3 reads TGTGCCAGTAGTTCGGGGCTGAATGAGCAGTTCTTC. This gives the protein CASSSGLNEQFF.

The V and J genes are TRBV11-2 and TRBJ2-2; D is ambiguous. The germline V gene has CDR1 SGHAT and CDR2 FQNNGV. The germline V and J ends were trimmed by 2 bases and 6 bases, with 16 bases remaining between them. CDR3 length equals 16 residues. The CDR3 region is CASSLRPPRRAGELFF. Here the CDR3 DNA reads TGTGCCAGCAGCTTAAGGCCCCCTCGAAGGGCCGGGGAGCTGTTTTTT.

This chain uses TRBV7-6 with TRBJ2-3; D tentatively reads TRBD1 or TRBD2 (6 bases each). The V end was cut by 1 base, the J end by 5 bases, with 10 bases between. This CDR3 comprises 14 residues. Germline V gives CDR1 SGHVS, CDR2 FNYEAQ. In DNA form, the CDR3 reads TGTGCCAGCAGCTTAGGCGGAGGGGGAGATACGCAGTATTTT. Protein product: CASSLGGGGDTQYF.

The chain links TRBV28 to TRBJ2-7; 9 nucleotides align to TRBD1. The V segment lost 6 bases and the J segment 5 bases; nucleotides outside the gene matches: 8. The germline gives CDR1 MDHEN, CDR2 SYDVKM. The CDR3 extends over 14 amino acids. The CDR3 region has the DNA TGTGCCAGCAGCCCGACAGGGGGGGCCAACGAGCAGTACTTC. Encoded protein: CASSPTGGANEQYF. Variable domain in full (rest from reference TRBV28 and TRBJ2-7): DVKVTQSSRYLVKRTGEKVFLECVQDMDHENMFWYRQDPGLGLRLIYFSYDVKMKEKGDIPEGYSVSREKKERFSLILESASTNQTSMYLCASSPTGGANEQYFGPGTRLTVT.

In its sample, this clone was seen once. J is TRBJ2-2 and V is TRBV25-1; D is unclear. The germline gives CDR1 MGHDK, CDR2 SYGVNS. V lost 4 bases, J lost 1 base, and 1 base lay in between. The CDR3 consists of 12 residues. CDR3 coding DNA: TGTGCCAGCAGTGTGAACACCGGGGAGCTGTTTTTT. It specifies CASSVNTGELFF.

The V and J genes are TRBV5-1 and TRBJ2-7; TRBD1 matches 7 bases. Trimming cost V 2 bases and J 4 bases; bases outside gene matches: 6. The CDR3 totals 14 residues. Germline assignment: CDR1 SGHRS and CDR2 YFSETQ. The CDR3 region is CASSFEARGYEQYF. The CDR3 DNA reads as TGCGCCAGCAGCTTCGAGGCCAGGGGGTACGAGCAGTACTTC.

The J gene is TRBJ2-5, the V gene TRBV11-2, with 8 bases that match TRBD1. The J call could be wrong; TRBJ2-7 is a better fit for the DNA end. Germline V CDR1 and CDR2: SGHAT, FQNNGV. The CDR3 has 13 amino acids. Written as DNA, the CDR3 is TGTGCCAGCAGCACCGGGACAGGCTACGAGCAGTACTTC. Protein sequence: CASSTGTGYEQYF.

The J gene is TRBJ1-5, the V gene TRBV5-5; 9 nucleotides line up with TRBD1. This CDR3 has 17 amino acids. Germline lookup yields CDR1 SGHKS and CDR2 YYEKEE (reference sequence). The junction had 8 bases not matched to a gene; V was cut back by 2 bases and J by 2 bases. The CDR3 DNA reads as TGTGCCAGCAGCTTCCCACCGGGGACAGGGCGCAATCAGCCCCAGCATTTT. Translation gives CASSFPPGTGRNQPQHF.

The sample holds a few counts of this clone. This same CDR3 is encoded by further DNA sequences in the sample. V usage is TRBV27 and J usage is TRBJ1-2; D ambiguous. V gave up 5 bases and J gave up 2 bases, with 9 bases separating them. The CDR3 sequence is 13 residues long. Germline V lookup: CDR1 MNHEY, CDR2 SMNVEV (reference sequence). CDR3 in amino acids: CASSLRGNYGYTF. CDR3 nucleotides: TGTGCCAGCAGTCTTCGGGGAAACTATGGCTACACCTTC.

The chain joins TRBV28 to TRBJ2-5; 9 bases are a match to TRBD1. The germline V gene has CDR1 MDHEN and CDR2 SYDVKM. The CDR3 extends over 15 amino acids. V was clipped by 5 bases and J by 4 bases; unmatched bases: 8. This CDR3 reads CASSARQGERETQYF. CDR3 nucleotide sequence: TGTGCCAGCAGTGCCCGACAGGGGGAGCGAGAGACCCAGTACTTC. Together with reference TRBV28 and TRBJ2-5, the CDR3 gives the full variable domain: DVKVTQSSRYLVKRTGEKVFLECVQDMDHENMFWYRQDPGLGLRLIYFSYDVKMKEKGDIPEGYSVSREKKERFSLILESASTNQTSMYLCASSARQGERETQYFGPGTRLLVL.

This clone was observed a handful of times. The chain uses TRBV4-2 and TRBJ1-1; D possibly corresponds to TRBD1 (5 bases). Between the trimmed V and J ends, which lost 1 base and 6 bases, there was a span of 21 bases. Germline V gives CDR1 LGHNA, CDR2 YNFKEQ. There are 17 residues in the CDR3. The CDR3 is CASSQAVGAVVEPEAFF. The CDR3 nucleotides read TGTGCCAGCAGCCAAGCGGTAGGGGCCGTGGTTGAACCTGAAGCTTTCTTT.

DNA of the CDR3: TGTGCCAGCAGTGACTCACATGGTTACGAGCAGTACTTC. Its translation: CASSDSHGYEQYF. The rearrangement joins TRBV6-4 to TRBJ2-7, with no clear D. Trimming cost V 0 bases and J 4 bases, with 7 bases left between them. Germline V gene lookup returns CDR1 MRHNA and CDR2 SNTAGT. The CDR3 runs 13 residues.

The V call is TRBV25-1, the J call TRBJ2-7; maybe TRBD1 (6 bases). The CDR3 spans 15 residues. V lost 2 bases, J lost 2 bases, and 13 bases lay in between. The germline V gene has CDR1 MGHDK and CDR2 SYGVNS. The CDR3 region has the DNA TGTGCCAGCAGTGAAGGGACAAGGGTCCCCTACGAGCAGTACTTC. This codes for CASSEGTRVPYEQYF.

Regarding this clone: A junction boundary mismatches the germline segment, possibly from a read error. The V call is TRBV28, the J call TRBJ1-2; D not certain. The V gene's germline CDR1 is MDHEN and CDR2 SYDVKM. There are 11 residues in the CDR3. The CDR3 bases are TGTGCCAGCAGTTTTAGAGAGACTGATATCTTC. It is translated as CASSFRETDIF.

The chain links TRBV5-1 to TRBJ2-7; D may correspond to TRBD1 or TRBD2 (5 bases each). Germline-derived CDR1 and CDR2 are SGHRS and YFSETQ. This CDR3 region has 11 residues. The V end was cut by 5 bases, the J end by 4 bases, with 7 bases between. CDR3 sequence (DNA): TGCGCCAGCAGGGGACCTTACGAGCAGTACTTC. Translated: CASRGPYEQYF.

The chain couples TRBV2 to TRBJ2-7; D unresolved. The V gene's germline CDR1 is SNHLY and CDR2 FYNNEI. Trimming removed 4 bases at V and 4 bases at J, with 8 bases between. This CDR3 is built from 12 residues. CDR3 sequence (DNA): TGTGCCAGCAGTGGAGCAGGATACGAGCAGTACTTC. This codes for CASSGAGYEQYF. The full variable domain, its missing parts supplied by reference TRBV2 and TRBJ2-7, is EPEVTQTPSHQVTQMGQEVILRCVPISNHLYFYWYRQILGQKVEFLVSFYNNEISEKSEIFDDQFSVERPDGSNFTLKIRSTKLEDSAMYFCASSGAGYEQYFGPGTRLTVT.

V and J are TRBV2 and TRBJ2-2; D not resolved. Trimming left V 2 bases short and J 3 bases short, with 10 bases between. The CDR3 runs 15 residues. In germline, CDR1 is SNHLY, CDR2 FYNNEI. CDR3 sequence reads: CASSEIRTDTGELFF. The DNA for the CDR3 is TGTGCCAGCAGTGAAATCAGAACCGACACCGGGGAGCTGTTTTTT.

V usage is TRBV7-9 and J usage is TRBJ2-7, with TRBD1 matching 9 bases. The V gene's germline CDR1 is SEHNR and CDR2 FQNEAQ (reference sequence). The CDR3 runs to 17 residues. The V segment lost 1 base and the J segment 1 base; nucleotides outside the gene matches: 8. The chain's CDR3 is CASSLGTGDVPSYEQYF. Here the CDR3 DNA reads TGTGCCAGCAGCTTAGGGACAGGGGACGTCCCGTCCTACGAGCAGTACTTC.

The V gene is TRBV30, the J gene TRBJ2-1; tentatively, D is TRBD1 (5 bases). The CDR3 is 15 residues long. Germline V gene lookup returns CDR1 GTSNPN and CDR2 SVGIG (reference sequence). V dropped 4 bases and J dropped 3 bases, with 16 bases sitting between them. The CDR3 DNA reads TGTGCCTGGACCCCCGTAGGGGCATTCTACAATGAGCAGTTCTTC. It encodes CAWTPVGAFYNEQFF.

The chain links TRBV7-9 to TRBJ2-1; D unresolved. From germline, CDR1 is SEHNR and CDR2 FQNEAQ (reference sequence). The CDR3 sequence is 14 residues long. Trimming pared 5 bases from V and 0 bases from J, leaving 8 bases between. The CDR3 DNA sequence: TGTGCCAGCAGCGGCACGAGCTCCTACAATGAGCAGTTCTTC. This gives the protein CASSGTSSYNEQFF. The entire variable domain, with the rest obtained from reference TRBV7-9 and TRBJ2-1, is as follows: DTGVSQNPRHKITKRGQNVTFRCDPISEHNRLYWYRQTLGQGPEFLTYFQNEAQLEKSRLLSDRFSAERPKGSFSTLEIQRTEQGDSAMYLCASSGTSSYNEQFFGPGTRLTVL.

The CDR3 region is CASSWGETQYF. The DNA for the CDR3 is TGTGCCAGCAGTTGGGGGGAGACCCAGTACTTC. The chain joins TRBV28 to TRBJ2-5, with D perhaps TRBD1 or TRBD2 (5 bases each). Trimming cost V 4 bases and J 5 bases, with 5 bases left between them. Germline CDR1 and CDR2: MDHEN and SYDVKM. The CDR3 runs 11 residues.

This chain connects TRBV30 to TRBJ2-5; 7 nucleotides line up with TRBD2. This CDR3 has 14 residues. Germline V gives CDR1 GTSNPN, CDR2 SVGIG (reference sequence). V lost 0 bases, J lost 5 bases, and 6 bases stayed unmatched. Here the CDR3 DNA reads TGTGCCTGGAGTGTAGGAGCGGGAACGGAGACCCAGTACTTC. Its translation: CAWSVGAGTETQYF.

The J gene is TRBJ2-7, the V gene TRBV7-8, with TRBD1 identical over 7 bases. CDR1 is SGHVS and CDR2 is FQNEAQ in the germline V gene. With 7 bases clipped from V and 7 bases from J, the junction kept 10 bases outside the gene matches. The CDR3 has 13 amino acids. The CDR3 nucleotides are TGTGCCAGCACCCAGGGGGTGGGGCCAGAGCAGTACTTC. The encoded protein is CASTQGVGPEQYF.

J is TRBJ2-5 and V is TRBV28; tentatively, D is TRBD2 (6 bases). Germline CDR1 is MDHEN and CDR2 is SYDVKM. V lost 2 bases and J 6 bases, leaving 13 bases between the germline ends. The CDR3 spans 14 residues. The CDR3 nucleotides read TGTGCCAGCAGTTTAGGGTTGGGGGGTAAGACCCAGTACTTC. Protein sequence: CASSLGLGGKTQYF.

This clone is a singleton in its sample. As DNA, the CDR3 is TGCAGCGTTGAAGACAGGTCCTACGAGCAGTACTTC. Encoded protein: CSVEDRSYEQYF. V is TRBV29-1 and J is TRBJ2-7, with no clear D. The CDR3 runs to 12 residues. Trimming left V 0 bases short and J 1 base short, with 4 bases between. In germline, CDR1 is SQVTM, CDR2 ANQGSEA.

The rearrangement joins TRBV30 to TRBJ2-3; D is perhaps TRBD2 (6 bases). Germline V lookup: CDR1 GTSNPN, CDR2 SVGIG (reference sequence). Between the trimmed V and J ends, which lost 0 bases and 3 bases, there was a span of 16 bases. This CDR3 region has 16 residues. The CDR3 sequence is CAWSVTVVGGTDTQYF. The CDR3 nucleotides read TGTGCCTGGAGTGTTACAGTAGTCGGAGGGACAGATACGCAGTATTTT.